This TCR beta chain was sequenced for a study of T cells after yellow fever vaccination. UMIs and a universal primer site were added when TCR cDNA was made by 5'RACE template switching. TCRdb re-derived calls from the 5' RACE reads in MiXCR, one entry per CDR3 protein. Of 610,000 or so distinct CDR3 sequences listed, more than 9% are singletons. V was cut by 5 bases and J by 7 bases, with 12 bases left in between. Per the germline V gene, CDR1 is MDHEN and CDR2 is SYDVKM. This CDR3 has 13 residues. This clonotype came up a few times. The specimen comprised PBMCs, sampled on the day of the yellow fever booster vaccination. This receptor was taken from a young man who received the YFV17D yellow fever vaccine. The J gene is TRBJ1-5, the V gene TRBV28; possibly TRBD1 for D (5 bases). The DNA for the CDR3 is TGTGCCAGCAGTCCGGACAATCTACAGCCCCAGCATTTT. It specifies CASSPDNLQPQHF.